The 9 T cell receptor beta chains in this list originate from one sample, sequenced in a study of shared clonotypes between healthy human individuals. CD45RO-negative, CCR7-positively selected cells formed the naive CD8 fraction, excluding terminally differentiated effector memory CD45RA+ cells. Using immunoSEQ multiplex PCR, the repertoire was profiled, and TCRdb retains in-frame clones only, with some absent. The sample holds some 2.1 million clones, just under 95% seen once. The sequencing input was naive CD8+ T cells sorted from blood. The receptors shown here come from a man aged 18 to 30 in good health.

The chain recombines TRBV11-1 with TRBJ1-1; no clear D. Germline CDR1 SGHAT, CDR2 FQDESV (reference sequence). Trimming took off 0 bases at V and 5 bases at J, with 13 bases between the two ends. CDR3 size: 15 residues. The CDR3 loop reads CASSLARSPSTEAFF. The CDR3 DNA reads TGTGCCAGCAGCTTAGCGCGGAGCCCCTCGACTGAAGCTTTCTTT. Looking up the rest from reference TRBV11-1 and TRBJ1-1 gives the full variable domain: EAEVAQSPRYKITEKSQAVAFWCDPISGHATLYWYRQILGQGPELLVQFQDESVVDDSQLPKDRFSAERLKGVDSTLKIQPAELGDSAMYLCASSLARSPSTEAFFGQGTRLTVV.

This clone is a singleton in its sample. The chain recombines TRBV27 with TRBJ1-1, with no clear D. CDR3 length: 15 residues. CDR1 is MNHEY and CDR2 is SMNVEV in the germline V gene (reference sequence). With 5 bases removed from V and 0 bases from J, the gap between germline ends came to 13 bases. CDR3 loop: CASSPLAGMNTEAFF. The CDR3 DNA sequence: TGTGCCAGCAGTCCTCTGGCTGGGATGAACACTGAAGCTTTCTTT.

The rearrangement links TRBV9 to TRBJ1-4; 7 nucleotides align to TRBD1. The CDR3 is made up of 18 amino acids. The germline V gene encodes CDR1 SGDLS and CDR2 YYNGEE. With V trimmed by 0 bases and J by 0 bases, 8 bases remained unmatched. CDR3 residues: CASSVGQGGMTTNEKLFF. CDR3 coding DNA: TGTGCCAGCAGCGTAGGACAGGGAGGGATGACAACTAATGAAAAACTGTTTTTT.

The chain combines TRBV5-1 with TRBJ1-1; weak D call: TRBD1 (6 bases). Germline V gene data show CDR1 as SGHRS and CDR2 as YFSETQ. The CDR3 sequence is 14 residues long. V lost 3 bases to trimming and J lost 1 base, with 10 bases between them. CDR3 DNA: TGCGCCAGCAGCTGGGGGGCAGGGAACACTGAAGCTTTCTTT. Translated: CASSWGAGNTEAFF.

The chain joins TRBV9 to TRBJ2-1; TRBD2 agrees at 8 bases. Germline CDR1 reads SGDLS; CDR2 reads YYNGEE. The J segment lost 7 bases and the V segment lost 3 bases, leaving 6 bases of the junction unmatched. This CDR3 comprises 14 residues. In DNA form, the CDR3 reads TGTGCCAGCAGCGACGGGAGGGCCGGGAATGAGCAGTTCTTC. Its translation is CASSDGRAGNEQFF.

The rearrangement joins TRBV7-9 to TRBJ1-3, with D perhaps matching TRBD1 (5 bases). The CDR3 is 16 amino acids. Per germline, CDR1 SEHNR and CDR2 FQNEAQ (reference sequence). Trimming shortened V by 6 bases and J by 2 bases, and 17 bases separated the two germline ends. CDR3 sequence (DNA): TGTGCCAGCAGTGGGGGTCTCACAGCTACTGGAAACACCATATATTTT. It codes for CASSGGLTATGNTIYF.

The genes are TRBV6-5 and TRBJ2-3; D is unresolved. The CDR3 spans 15 residues. The germline V gene encodes CDR1 MNHEY and CDR2 SVGAGI. The V end lost 2 bases, the J end lost 2 bases, and 11 bases lay between the germline ends. This CDR3 reads CASSYVAGYTDTQYF. The CDR3 DNA reads as TGTGCCAGCAGTTACGTCGCTGGATACACAGATACGCAGTATTTT.

The CDR3 reads CATAREGQETQYF. The CDR3 DNA sequence: TGTGCCACCGCTCGTGAGGGTCAAGAGACCCAGTACTTC. This rearrangement joins TRBV7-9 to TRBJ2-5, with D perhaps matching TRBD2 (5 bases). Germline V CDR1 and CDR2: SEHNR, FQNEAQ (reference sequence). The CDR3 is 13 residues long. V lost 10 bases, J lost 2 bases, and 14 bases lay in between.

The chain employs TRBV28 and TRBJ2-7; tentatively, D is TRBD1 (5 bases). V lost 2 bases, J lost 2 bases, and 10 bases lay in between. The CDR3 has 14 residues. CDR1 is MDHEN and CDR2 is SYDVKM in the germline V gene. CDR3 residues: CASSLRGGTYEQYF. CDR3 sequence (DNA): TGTGCCAGCAGTTTAAGGGGCGGAACCTACGAGCAGTACTTC. The entire variable domain, with the rest obtained from reference TRBV28 and TRBJ2-7, is as follows: DVKVTQSSRYLVKRTGEKVFLECVQDMDHENMFWYRQDPGLGLRLIYFSYDVKMKEKGDIPEGYSVSREKKERFSLILESASTNQTSMYLCASSLRGGTYEQYFGPGTRLTVT.